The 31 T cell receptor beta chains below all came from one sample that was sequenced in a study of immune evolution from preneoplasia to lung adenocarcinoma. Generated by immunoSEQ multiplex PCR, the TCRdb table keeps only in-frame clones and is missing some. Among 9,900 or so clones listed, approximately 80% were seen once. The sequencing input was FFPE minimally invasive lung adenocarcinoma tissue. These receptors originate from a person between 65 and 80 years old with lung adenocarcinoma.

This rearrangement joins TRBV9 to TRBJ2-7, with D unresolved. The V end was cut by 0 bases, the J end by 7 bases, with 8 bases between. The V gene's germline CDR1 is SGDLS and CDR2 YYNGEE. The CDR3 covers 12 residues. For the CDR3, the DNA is TGTGCCAGCAGCGTAGGGGGAAAGGAGCAGTACTTC. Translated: CASSVGGKEQYF.

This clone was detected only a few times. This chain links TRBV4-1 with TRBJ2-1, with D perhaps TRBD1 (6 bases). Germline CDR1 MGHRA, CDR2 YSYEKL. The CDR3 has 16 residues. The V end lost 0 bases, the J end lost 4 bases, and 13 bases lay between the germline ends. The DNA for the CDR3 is TGCGCCAGCAGCCAAGATCCCGGACAGTATTACAATGAGCAGTTCTTC. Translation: CASSQDPGQYYNEQFF.

As DNA, the CDR3 is TGTGCCAGCACTTCCGAAGGGACAGGGAGGCCTTGGGGGGCCAACGTCCTGACTTTC. Amino acid sequence: CASTSEGTGRPWGANVLTF. The chain uses TRBV28 and TRBJ2-6; 9 bases match TRBD1. The CDR3 runs 19 residues. CDR1 and CDR2 from the germline V gene are MDHEN and SYDVKM. Trimming removed 7 bases from V and 4 bases from J; junction bases left unmatched: 17.

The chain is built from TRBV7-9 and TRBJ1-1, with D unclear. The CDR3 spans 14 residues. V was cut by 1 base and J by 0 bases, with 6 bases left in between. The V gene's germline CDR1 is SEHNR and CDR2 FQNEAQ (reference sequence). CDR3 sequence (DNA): TGTGCCAGCAGCTTAGAACAGATGAACACTGAAGCTTTCTTT. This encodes CASSLEQMNTEAFF.

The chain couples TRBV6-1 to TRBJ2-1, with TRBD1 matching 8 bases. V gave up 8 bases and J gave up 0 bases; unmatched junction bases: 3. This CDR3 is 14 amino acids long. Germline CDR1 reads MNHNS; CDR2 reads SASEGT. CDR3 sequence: CASFGQGSYNEQFF. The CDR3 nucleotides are TGTGCCAGCTTCGGACAGGGCTCCTACAATGAGCAGTTCTTC.

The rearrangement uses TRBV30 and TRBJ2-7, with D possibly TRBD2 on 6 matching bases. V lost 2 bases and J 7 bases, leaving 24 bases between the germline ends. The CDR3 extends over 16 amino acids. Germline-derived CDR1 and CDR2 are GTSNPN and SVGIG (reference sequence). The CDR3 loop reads CAWSTGDARTKGEQYF. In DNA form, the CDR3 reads TGTGCCTGGAGTACGGGGGACGCCAGGACTAAGGGGGAGCAGTACTTC.

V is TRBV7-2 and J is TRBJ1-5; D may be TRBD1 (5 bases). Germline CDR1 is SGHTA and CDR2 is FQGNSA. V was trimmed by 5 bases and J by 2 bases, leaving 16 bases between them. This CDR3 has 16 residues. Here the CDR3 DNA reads TGTGCCAGCAGCGGGGACTTCGGGGAGGGCAATCAGCCCCAGCATTTT. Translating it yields CASSGDFGEGNQPQHF. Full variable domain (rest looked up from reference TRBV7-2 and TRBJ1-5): GAGVSQSPSNKVTEKGKDVELRCDPISGHTALYWYRQSLGQGLEFLIYFQGNSAPDKSGLPSDRFSAERTGGSVSTLTIQRTQQEDSAVYLCASSGDFGEGNQPQHFGDGTRLSIL.

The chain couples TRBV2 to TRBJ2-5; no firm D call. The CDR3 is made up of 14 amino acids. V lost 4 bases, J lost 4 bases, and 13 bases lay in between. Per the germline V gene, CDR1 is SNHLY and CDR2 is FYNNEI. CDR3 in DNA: TGTGCCAGCAGTGGTTACGGACCCCCAGAGACCCAGTACTTC. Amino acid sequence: CASSGYGPPETQYF.

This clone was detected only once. The CDR3 DNA sequence: TGTGCCAGCAGTTATACGGCAGGGGGCCCCGGGGAGCTGTTTTTT. Its protein is CASSYTAGGPGELFF. The chain recombines TRBV6-6 with TRBJ2-2, with 8 bases matching TRBD1. Germline-derived CDR1 and CDR2 are MNHNY and SVGAGI (reference sequence). The V gene end was trimmed by 3 bases and the J gene end by 6 bases; junction bases not matched to a gene: 6. This CDR3 spans 15 amino acids.

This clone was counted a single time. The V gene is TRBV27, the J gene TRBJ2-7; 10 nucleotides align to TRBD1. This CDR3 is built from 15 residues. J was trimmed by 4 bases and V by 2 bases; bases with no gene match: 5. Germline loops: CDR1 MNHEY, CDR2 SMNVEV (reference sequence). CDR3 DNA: TGTGCCAGCAGTTTAACGGGACAGGGGACATACGAGCAGTACTTC. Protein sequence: CASSLTGQGTYEQYF.

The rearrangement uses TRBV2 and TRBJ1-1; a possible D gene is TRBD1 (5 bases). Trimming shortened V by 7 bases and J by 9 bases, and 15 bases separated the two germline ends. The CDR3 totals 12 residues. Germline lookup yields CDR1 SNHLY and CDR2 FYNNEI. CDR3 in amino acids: CASNLSGGKAFF. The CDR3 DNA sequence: TGTGCCAGCAATCTCAGTGGGGGTAAAGCTTTCTTT.

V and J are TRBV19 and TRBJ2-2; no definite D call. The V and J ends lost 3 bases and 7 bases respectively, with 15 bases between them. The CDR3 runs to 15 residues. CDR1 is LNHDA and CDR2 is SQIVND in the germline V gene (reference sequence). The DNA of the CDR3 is TGTGCCAGTAGTATGTCTGGGGTTGAGAGCGGGGAGCTGTTTTTT. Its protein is CASSMSGVESGELFF.

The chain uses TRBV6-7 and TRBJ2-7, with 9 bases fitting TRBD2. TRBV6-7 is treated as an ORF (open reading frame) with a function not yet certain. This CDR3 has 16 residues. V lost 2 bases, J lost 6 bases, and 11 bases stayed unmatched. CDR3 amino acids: CASSYALGAGGCEQYF. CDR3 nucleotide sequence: TGTGCCAGCAGTTACGCCCTTGGAGCGGGAGGTTGCGAGCAGTACTTC.

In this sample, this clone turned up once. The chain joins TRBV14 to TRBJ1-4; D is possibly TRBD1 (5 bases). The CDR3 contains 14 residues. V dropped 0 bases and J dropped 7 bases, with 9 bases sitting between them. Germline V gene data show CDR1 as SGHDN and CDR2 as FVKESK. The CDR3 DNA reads TGTGCCAGCAGCCAAGAGGGGGGGGGTGAAAAACTGTTTTTT. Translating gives CASSQEGGGEKLFF. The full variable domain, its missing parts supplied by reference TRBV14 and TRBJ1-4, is EAGVTQFPSHSVIEKGQTVTLRCDPISGHDNLYWYRRVMGKEIKFLLHFVKESKQDESGMPNNRFLAERTGGTYSTLKVQPAELEDSGVYFCASSQEGGGEKLFFGSGTQLSVL.

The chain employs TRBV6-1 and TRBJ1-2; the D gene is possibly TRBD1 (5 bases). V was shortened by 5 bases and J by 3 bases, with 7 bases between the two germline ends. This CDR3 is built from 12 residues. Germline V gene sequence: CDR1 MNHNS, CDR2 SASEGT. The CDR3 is CASSLQDYGYTF. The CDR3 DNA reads TGTGCCAGCAGTTTACAGGACTATGGCTACACCTTC.

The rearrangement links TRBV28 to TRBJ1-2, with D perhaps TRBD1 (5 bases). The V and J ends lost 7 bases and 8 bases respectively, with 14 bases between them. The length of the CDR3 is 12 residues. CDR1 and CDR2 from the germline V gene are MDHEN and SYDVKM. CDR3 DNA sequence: TGTGCCAGCATCCAGGGATACGGGGGCTACACCTTC. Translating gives CASIQGYGGYTF.

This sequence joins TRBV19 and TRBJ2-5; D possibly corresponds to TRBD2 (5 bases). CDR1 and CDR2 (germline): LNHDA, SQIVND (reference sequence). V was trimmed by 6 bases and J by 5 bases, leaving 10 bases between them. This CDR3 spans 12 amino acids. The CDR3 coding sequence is TGTGCCAGTAGCGAGGGAGTTGAGACCCAGTACTTC. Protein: CASSEGVETQYF.

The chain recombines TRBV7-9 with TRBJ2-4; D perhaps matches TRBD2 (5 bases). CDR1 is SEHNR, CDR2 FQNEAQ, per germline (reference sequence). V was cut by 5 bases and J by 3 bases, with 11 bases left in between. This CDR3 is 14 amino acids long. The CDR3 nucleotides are TGTGCCAGCAGCCCCTCCCGGGACAAAAACATTCAGTACTTC. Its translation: CASSPSRDKNIQYF.

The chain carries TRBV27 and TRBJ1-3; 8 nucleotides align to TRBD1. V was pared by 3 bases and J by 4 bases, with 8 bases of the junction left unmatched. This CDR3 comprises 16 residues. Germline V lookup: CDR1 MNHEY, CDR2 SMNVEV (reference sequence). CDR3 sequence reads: CASSFTSGTGGNTIYF. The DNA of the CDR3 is TGTGCCAGCAGTTTTACTTCCGGGACAGGAGGAAACACCATATATTTT.

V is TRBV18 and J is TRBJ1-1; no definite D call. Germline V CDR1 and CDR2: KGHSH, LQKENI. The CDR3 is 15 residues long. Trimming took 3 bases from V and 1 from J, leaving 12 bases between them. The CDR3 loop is CASSPRLTSNTEAFF. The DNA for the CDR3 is TGTGCCAGCTCACCTCGGTTAACTTCGAACACTGAAGCTTTCTTT.

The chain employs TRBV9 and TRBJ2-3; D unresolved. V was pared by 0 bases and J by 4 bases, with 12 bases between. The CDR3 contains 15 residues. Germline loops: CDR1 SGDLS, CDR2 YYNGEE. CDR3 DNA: TGTGCCAGCAGCGTAGAGGACCATGAAGCAGATACGCAGTATTTT. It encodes CASSVEDHEADTQYF.

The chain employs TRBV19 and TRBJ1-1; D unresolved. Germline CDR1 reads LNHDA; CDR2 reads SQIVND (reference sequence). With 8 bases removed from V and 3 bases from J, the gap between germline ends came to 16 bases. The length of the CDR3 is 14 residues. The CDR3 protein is CASCRDTQYTEAFF. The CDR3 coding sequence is TGTGCCAGTTGCCGCGACACCCAGTACACTGAAGCTTTCTTT. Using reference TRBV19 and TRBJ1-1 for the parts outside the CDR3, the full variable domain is DGGITQSPKYLFRKEGQNVTLSCEQNLNHDAMYWYRQDPGQGLRLIYYSQIVNDFQKGDIAEGYSVSREKKESFPLTVTSAQKNPTAFYLCASCRDTQYTEAFFGQGTRLTVV.

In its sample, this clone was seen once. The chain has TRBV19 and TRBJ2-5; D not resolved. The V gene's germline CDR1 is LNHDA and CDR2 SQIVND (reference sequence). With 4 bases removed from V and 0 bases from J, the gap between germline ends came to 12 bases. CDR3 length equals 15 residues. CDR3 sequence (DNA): TGTGCCAGTAGTAAGGGTCGGATAAACCAAGAGACCCAGTACTTC. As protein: CASSKGRINQETQYF.

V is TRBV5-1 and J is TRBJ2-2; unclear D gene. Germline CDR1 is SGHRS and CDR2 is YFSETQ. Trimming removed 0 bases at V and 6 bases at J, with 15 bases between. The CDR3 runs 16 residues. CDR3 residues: CASSLAGSDPPGELFF. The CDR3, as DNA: TGCGCCAGCAGCTTGGCCGGGTCAGATCCCCCCGGGGAGCTGTTTTTT. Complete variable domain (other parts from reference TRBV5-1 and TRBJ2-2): KAGVTQTPRYLIKTRGQQVTLSCSPISGHRSVSWYQQTPGQGLQFLFEYFSETQRNKGNFPGRFSGRQFSNSRSEMNVSTLELGDSALYLCASSLAGSDPPGELFFGEGSRLTVL.

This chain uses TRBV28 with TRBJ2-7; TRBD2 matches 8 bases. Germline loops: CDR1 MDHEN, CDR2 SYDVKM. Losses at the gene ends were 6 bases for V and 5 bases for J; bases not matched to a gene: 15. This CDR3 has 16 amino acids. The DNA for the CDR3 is TGTGCCAGCAGCCCCACCGCGGGACTAGGGGACAACGAGCAGTACTTC. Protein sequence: CASSPTAGLGDNEQYF.

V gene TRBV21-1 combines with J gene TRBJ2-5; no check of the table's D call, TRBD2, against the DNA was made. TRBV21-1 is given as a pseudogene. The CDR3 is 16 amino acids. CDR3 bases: TGTGCCAGCAGCAAACTCGGGACTAGCCAACCGGAGACCCAGTACTTC. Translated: CASSKLGTSQPETQYF.

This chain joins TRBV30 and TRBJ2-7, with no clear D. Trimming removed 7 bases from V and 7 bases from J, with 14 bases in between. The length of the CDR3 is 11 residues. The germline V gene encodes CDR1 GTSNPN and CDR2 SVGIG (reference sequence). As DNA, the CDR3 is TGTGCCTTGAGCTGGTCTTTGGAGCAGTACTTC. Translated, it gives CALSWSLEQYF.

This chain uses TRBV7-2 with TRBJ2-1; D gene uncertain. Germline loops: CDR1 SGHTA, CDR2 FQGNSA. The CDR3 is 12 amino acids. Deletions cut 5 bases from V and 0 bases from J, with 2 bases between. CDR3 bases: TGTGCCAGCAGCCCCTCCTACAATGAGCAGTTCTTC. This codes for CASSPSYNEQFF. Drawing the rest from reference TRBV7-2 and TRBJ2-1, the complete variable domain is GAGVSQSPSNKVTEKGKDVELRCDPISGHTALYWYRQSLGQGLEFLIYFQGNSAPDKSGLPSDRFSAERTGGSVSTLTIQRTQQEDSAVYLCASSPSYNEQFFGPGTRLTVL.

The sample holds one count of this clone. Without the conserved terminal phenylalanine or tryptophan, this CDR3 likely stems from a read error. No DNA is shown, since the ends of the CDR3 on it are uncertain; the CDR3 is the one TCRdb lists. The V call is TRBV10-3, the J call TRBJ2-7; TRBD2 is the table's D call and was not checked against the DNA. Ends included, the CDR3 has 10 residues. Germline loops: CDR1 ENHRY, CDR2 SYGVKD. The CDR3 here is CAIGLGSSPI.

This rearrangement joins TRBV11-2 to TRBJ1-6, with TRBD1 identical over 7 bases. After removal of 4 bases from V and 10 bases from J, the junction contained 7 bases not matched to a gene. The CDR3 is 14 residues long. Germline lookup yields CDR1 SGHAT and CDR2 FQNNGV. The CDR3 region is CASSSGQEGSPLHF. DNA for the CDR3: TGTGCCAGCAGCTCAGGACAGGAGGGATCACCCCTCCACTTT. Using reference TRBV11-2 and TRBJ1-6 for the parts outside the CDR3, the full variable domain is EAGVAQSPRYKIIEKRQSVAFWCNPISGHATLYWYQQILGQGPKLLIQFQNNGVVDDSQLPKDRFSAERLKGVDSTLKIQPAKLEDSAVYLCASSSGQEGSPLHFGNGTRLTVT.

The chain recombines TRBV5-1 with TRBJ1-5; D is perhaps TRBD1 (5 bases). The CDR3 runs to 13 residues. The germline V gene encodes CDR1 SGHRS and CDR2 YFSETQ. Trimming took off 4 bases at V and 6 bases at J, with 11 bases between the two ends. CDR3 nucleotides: TGCGCCAGCAGCCCGGAGGGACTTCAGCCCCAGCATTTT. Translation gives CASSPEGLQPQHF.